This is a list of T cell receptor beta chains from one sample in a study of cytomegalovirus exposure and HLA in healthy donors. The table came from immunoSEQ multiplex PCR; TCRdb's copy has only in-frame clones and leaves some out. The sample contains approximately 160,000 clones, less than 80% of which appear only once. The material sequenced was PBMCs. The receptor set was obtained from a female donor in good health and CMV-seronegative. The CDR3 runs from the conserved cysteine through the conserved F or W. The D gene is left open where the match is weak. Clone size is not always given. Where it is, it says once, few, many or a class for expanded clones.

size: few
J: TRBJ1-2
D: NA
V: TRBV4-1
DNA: TGCGCCAGCAGCCAAGAAAGAGCGGGGTTCTATGGCTACACCTTC
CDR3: CASSQERAGFYGYTF

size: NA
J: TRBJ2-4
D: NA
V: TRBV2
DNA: TGTGCCAGCAGCACACAGGGAAGGTCGGCCAAAAACATTCAGTACTTC
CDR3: CASSTQGRSAKNIQYF

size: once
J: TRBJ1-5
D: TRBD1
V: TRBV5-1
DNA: TGCGCCAGCAGTTCGACAGGGAGCAATCAGCCCCAGCATTTT
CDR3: CASSSTGSNQPQHF

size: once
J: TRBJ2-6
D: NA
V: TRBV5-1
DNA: TGCGCCAGCAGCTTGGATCCGAGCTCTGGGGCCAACGTCCTGACTTTC
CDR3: CASSLDPSSGANVLTF

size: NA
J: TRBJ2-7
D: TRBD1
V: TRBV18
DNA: TGTGCCAGCTCTAATCAGGGGGTCCCCTACGAGCAGTACTTC
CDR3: CASSNQGVPYEQYF

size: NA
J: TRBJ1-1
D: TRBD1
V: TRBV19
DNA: TGTGCCAGTAGCGGACAGGCCGGTGGCGCTGAAGCTTTCTTT
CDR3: CASSGQAGGAEAFF

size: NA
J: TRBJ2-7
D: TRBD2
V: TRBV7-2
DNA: TGTGCCAGCAGCTTAGAAGCGGGAGGTTCCTACGAGCAGTACTTC
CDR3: CASSLEAGGSYEQYF

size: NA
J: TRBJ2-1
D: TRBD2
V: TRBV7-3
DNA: TGTGCCAGCAGCTTAGGCACTAGCGGGCTCGGCTCCTACAATGAGCAGTTCTTC
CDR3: CASSLGTSGLGSYNEQFF

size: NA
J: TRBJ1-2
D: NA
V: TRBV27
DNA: TGTGCCAGCAGTGAGGGCCCTAACTATGGCTACACCTTC
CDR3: CASSEGPNYGYTF

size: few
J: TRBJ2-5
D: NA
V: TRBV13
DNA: TGTGCCAGCAGCTTCCAACAGGGACGGGAGACCCAGTACTTC
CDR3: CASSFQQGRETQYF

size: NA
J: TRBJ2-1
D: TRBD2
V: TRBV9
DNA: TGTGCCAGCAGCGTAGGACTAGCGGGGGCTCGCTCCTACAATGAGCAGTTCTTC
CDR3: CASSVGLAGARSYNEQFF

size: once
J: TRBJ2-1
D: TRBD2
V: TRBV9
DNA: TGTGCCAGCAGTATGGATGTAGCGGGAGGGTTCCATGAGCAGTTCTTC
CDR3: CASSMDVAGGFHEQFF

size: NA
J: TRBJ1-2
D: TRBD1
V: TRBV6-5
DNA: TGTGCCAGCAGTGCAGACAGGGTCGACTATGGCTACACCTTC
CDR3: CASSADRVDYGYTF

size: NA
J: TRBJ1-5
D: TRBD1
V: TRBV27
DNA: TGTGCCAGCAGCCAAAAGGGGGCAGGGACAAGCAATCAGCCCCAGCATTTT
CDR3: CASSQKGAGTSNQPQHF

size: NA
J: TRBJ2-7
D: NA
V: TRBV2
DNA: TGTGCCAGCCTCTACGACAGGTCCTCCTACGAGCAGTACTTC
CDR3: CASLYDRSSYEQYF

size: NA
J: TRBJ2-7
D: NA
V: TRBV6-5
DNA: TGTGCCGGCCCGGACAGCTACGAGCAGTACTTC
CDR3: CAGPDSYEQYF

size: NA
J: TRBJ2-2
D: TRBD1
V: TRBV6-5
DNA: TGTGCCAGCAGCCCCAGGACAGGGCAGCCCGGGGAGCTGTTTTTT
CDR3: CASSPRTGQPGELFF

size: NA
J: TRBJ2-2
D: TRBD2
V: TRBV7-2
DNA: TGTGCCAGCAGCCGGGGACTAGCGGGAGTGACCGGGGAGCTGTTTTTT
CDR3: CASSRGLAGVTGELFF

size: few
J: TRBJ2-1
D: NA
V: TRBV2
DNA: TGTGCCAGCAGGCCCGAGGGGGGGATACAGTTCTTC
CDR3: CASRPEGGIQFF

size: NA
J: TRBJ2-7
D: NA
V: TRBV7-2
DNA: TGTGCCAGCAGCTTAGGGGGGGGCTCTCAATACGAGCAGTACTTC
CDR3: CASSLGGGSQYEQYF

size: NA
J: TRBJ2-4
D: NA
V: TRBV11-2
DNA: TGTGCCAGCACCCCGAGGCGGGGCGACAGTCAGTACTTC
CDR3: CASTPRRGDSQYF

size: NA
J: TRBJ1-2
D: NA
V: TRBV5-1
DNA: TGCGCCAGCAGTCCCGGGGGTTCTAACTATGGCTACACCTTC
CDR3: CASSPGGSNYGYTF

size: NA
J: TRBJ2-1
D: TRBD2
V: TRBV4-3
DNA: TGCGCCAGCAGCCTCCAGGTAGCGGGAGGCAATGAGCAGTTCTTC
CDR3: CASSLQVAGGNEQFF

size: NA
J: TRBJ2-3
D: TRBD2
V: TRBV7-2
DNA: TGTGCCAGCAGCTTTAAGGTAGCGGGGGGCGTGGATACGCAGTATTTT
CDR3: CASSFKVAGGVDTQYF

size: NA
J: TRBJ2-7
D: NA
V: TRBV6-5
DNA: TGTGCCAGCAGGCGGACTACGTTCTACGAGCAGTACTTC
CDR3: CASRRTTFYEQYF

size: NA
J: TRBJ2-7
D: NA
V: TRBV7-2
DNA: TGTGCCAGCAGCTTGTTCTCCCAGGCCCGAGGGGAGCAGTACTTC
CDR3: CASSLFSQARGEQYF

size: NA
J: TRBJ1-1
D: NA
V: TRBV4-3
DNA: TGCGCCAGCAGCCAAGATTTAATCGGCAATTCAGGGGCCCGAGCTTTCTTT
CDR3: CASSQDLIGNSGARAFF

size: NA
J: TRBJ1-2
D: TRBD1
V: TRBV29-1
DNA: TGCAGCGTTGCTACAGGGGTGGGCTATGGCTACACCTTC
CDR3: CSVATGVGYGYTF

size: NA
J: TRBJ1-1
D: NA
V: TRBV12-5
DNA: TGTGCTAGTGGTCAACTCCCCGCCTCAGCTTTCTTT
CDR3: CASGQLPASAFF

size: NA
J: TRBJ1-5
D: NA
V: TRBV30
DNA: TGTGCCTGGAATCCAAGGGGGGGCGTCAATCAGCCCCAGCATTTT
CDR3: CAWNPRGGVNQPQHF

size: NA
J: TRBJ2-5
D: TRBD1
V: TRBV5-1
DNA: TGCGCCAGCAGGACAGGGTTCCAAGAGACCCAGTACTTC
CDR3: CASRTGFQETQYF

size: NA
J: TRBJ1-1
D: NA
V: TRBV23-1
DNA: TGCGCCAGCAGTCAATCGGAACAGGGGAACACTGAAGCTTTCTTT
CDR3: CASSQSEQGNTEAFF

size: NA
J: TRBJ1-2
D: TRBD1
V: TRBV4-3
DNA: TGCGCCAGCAGCCAGAGACAGGGGAGACATGGCTACACCTTC
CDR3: CASSQRQGRHGYTF

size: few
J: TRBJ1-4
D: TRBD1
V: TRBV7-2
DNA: TGTGCCAGCAGCCTTATGGGACAGGGGAATGAAAAACTGTTTTTT
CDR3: CASSLMGQGNEKLFF

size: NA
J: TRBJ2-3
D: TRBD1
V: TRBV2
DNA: TGTGCCAGCAGTGATCAGGGGGCTACAGATACGCAGTATTTT
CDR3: CASSDQGATDTQYF

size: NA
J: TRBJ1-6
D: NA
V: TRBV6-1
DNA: TGTGCCAGCAGTTGGAGGGAGGGCTCACCCCTCCACTTT
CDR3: CASSWREGSPLHF

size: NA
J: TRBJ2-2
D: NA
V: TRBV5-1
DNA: TGCGCCAGCAGACCGGGACCGCGGGGCACCGGGGAGCTGTTTTTT
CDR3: CASRPGPRGTGELFF

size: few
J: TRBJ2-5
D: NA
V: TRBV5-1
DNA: TGCGCCAGCAGCTTGAGCGGGTCACAAGAGACCCAGTACTTC
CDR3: CASSLSGSQETQYF

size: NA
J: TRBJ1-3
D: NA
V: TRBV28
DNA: TGTGCCAGCAGTTTTCTTACTGCGGCCGGGGACACCATATATTTT
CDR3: CASSFLTAAGDTIYF

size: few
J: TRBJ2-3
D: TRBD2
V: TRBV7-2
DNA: TGTGCCAGCAGCTTAGGTTTGCGGGGGGGCCGGGGAGATACGCAGTATTTT
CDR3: CASSLGLRGGRGDTQYF